This T cell receptor (beta chain) was identified in a study of blood T cell repertoires in COVID-19. In the study overall: Acute-phase and convalescent COVID-19 samples originated in the United States, Italy and Spain. The cDNA or gDNA used as material had been derived from T cells, B-cell-depleted T cells, or PBMCs.

V lost 2 bases and J 5 bases, leaving 9 bases between the germline ends. This CDR3 has 13 residues. Germline V gene lookup returns CDR1 SGHDN and CDR2 FVKESK. The Seattle site enrolled patients during active infection and followed them longitudinally. Original handling: Reference gene primers were amplified, and this amplification served to estimate nucleated cell counts. Sequencing was performed with immunoSEQ multiplex PCR; in TCRdb, only in-frame clones are kept and a portion is missing. The V and J calls and clone size are taken from that table; D and trimming were inferred from the DNA. The sample consists of roughly 250,000 clones, roughly nine tenths of them appearing once.

The chain couples TRBV14 to TRBJ2-5; D ambiguous. Specimen: peripheral blood. The clonotype comes from a woman aged 25 to 45 with COVID-19, enrolled during active disease. In nucleotides, the CDR3 is TGTGCCAGCAGCCAACGGAGCCGTGAGACCCAGTACTTC. Translating it yields CASSQRSRETQYF.